This T cell receptor (beta chain) was obtained from a study of shared clonotypes between healthy human individuals. Points from the study as a whole: Only blood was sampled; tissue repertoires likely differ. With a handful of donors compared, roughly 5% of naive CD4 clonotypes were shared.

On this clone: Antigen: not known.

For every subset, genomic DNA was evenly distributed across several immunoSEQ plates. Generated by immunoSEQ multiplex PCR, the TCRdb table keeps only in-frame clones and is missing some. The table has around 2,000,000 clones, over 85% seen once; the top ten hold about 0.13%. The source of this sequence is a man between 18 and 29 years old in good health. Sample: naive CD4+ T cells sorted from blood. Subset given: CD45RA+ positively selected.

The CDR3, as DNA: TGTGCCAGCAGCTTGGGAACTAAGCAGGGAGGCGAGCAGTACTTC. Its translation is CASSLGTKQGGEQYF. This chain joins TRBV7-8 and TRBJ2-7; a weak D match, TRBD2 (6 bases). Germline V gives CDR1 SGHVS, CDR2 FQNEAQ. V lost 3 bases and J 6 bases, leaving 18 bases between the germline ends. The CDR3 has 15 residues.